This T cell receptor beta chain comes out of a study of blood T cells in healthy people across ages. This clonotype was seen ten or more times. The second PCR ran roughly 6 to 11 cycles with a sample-barcoded 5' primer and J-beta primers. TCRdb re-derived calls from the 5' RACE reads in MiXCR, one entry per CDR3 protein. The profile shows more than 450,000 distinct CDR3 sequences, about 25% of them singletons. The germline gives CDR1 DFQATT, CDR2 SNEGSKA (reference sequence). V dropped 2 bases and J dropped 1 base, with 15 bases sitting between them. The CDR3 is 17 residues long. This sample was shared with a second study, whose subject was T cells of mothers and their children. That paper notes: The authors identified no persistent microchimeric T cell clones.

This chain connects TRBV20-1 to TRBJ1-6, with a tentative D call TRBD1 (5 bases). The TCR was taken from a boy between 2 and 10 years old in good health. Sequenced sample: blood. The chain's CDR3 is CSARPGTALSYNSPLHF. The CDR3 bases are TGCAGTGCTAGACCCGGGACTGCCCTATCCTATAATTCACCCCTCCACTTT.